This T cell receptor (beta chain) was sequenced in a study of shared T cell receptors in the human thymus. Data came from immunoSEQ multiplex PCR; TCRdb stores just in-frame clones and leaves some out. The sample has hundreds of thousands of clones, 70% to 90% seen once. This clone came up a few times. In addition, the sample was reused for a study of human thymus T cells. That paper adds: Resections removed during corrective heart surgery provided the thymus tissue used.

This receptor was identified in a girl younger than two with a congenital heart defect. The sequenced material came from thymocytes.

DNA for the CDR3: TGCAGCGTTGAAGCGGGGGGACGCACAGATACGCAGTATTTT. It translates to CSVEAGGRTDTQYF. The chain carries TRBV29-1 and TRBJ2-3; 7 bases match TRBD2. Germline V CDR1 and CDR2: SQVTM, ANQGSEA. V lost 1 base, J lost 1 base, and 2 bases stayed unmatched. This CDR3 is built from 14 residues.